A single sample is the source of the 3 T cell receptor beta chains below, sequenced in a study of long-term antiretroviral therapy in people with HIV. The run of the v3.0 immunoSEQ assay was at survey level. Sequenced by immunoSEQ multiplex PCR; TCRdb stores in-frame clones only, minus some. Here the sample spans 20,000 to 25,000 clones, roughly 84% being singletons. The material sequenced was unsorted PBMCs, taken about 2.4 years after starting antiretroviral therapy. The receptors were sampled from a man aged 40-49 years with HIV.

This chain uses TRBV28 with TRBJ1-4; perhaps TRBD1 as D (5 bases). This CDR3 contains 17 residues. Per the germline V gene, CDR1 is MDHEN and CDR2 is SYDVKM. V was cut by 8 bases and J by 1 base, with 20 bases left in between. The CDR3, as DNA: TGTGCCAGCGGACCTCAGGGCAATACCCAAACTAATGAAAAACTGTTTTTT. Translated: CASGPQGNTQTNEKLFF.

The DNA for the CDR3 is TGTGCCAGCAGCGAGGGACAGGGAAGAAACACCATATATTTT. Its translation: CASSEGQGRNTIYF. The gene calls are TRBV9 and TRBJ1-3; the match to TRBD1 covers 9 bases. There are 14 residues in the CDR3. V was clipped by 3 bases and J by 5 bases; unmatched bases: 3. Germline values: CDR1 SGDLS, CDR2 YYNGEE.

The V call is TRBV29-1, the J call TRBJ2-1; the match to TRBD2 covers 7 bases. CDR1 and CDR2 (germline): SQVTM, ANQGSEA. The length of the CDR3 is 18 residues. The V segment lost 8 bases and the J segment 10 bases; nucleotides outside the gene matches: 29. The CDR3 spells CSSAARGRDQDYRREQFF. The CDR3 nucleotides read TGCAGCTCGGCTGCTCGCGGGAGAGACCAAGACTATCGTCGCGAGCAGTTCTTC.